Following are 26 T cell receptor beta chains from one sample sequenced in a study of T cells in Graves' hyperthyroidism and ophthalmopathy. TCR beta CDR3 regions were amplified from RNA. Primed by the HTBI set, a first-round RT-PCR was run on the TCR CDR3. From the multiplex PCR reads, TCRdb called clonotypes with MiXCR, one entry per CDR3 protein. The sample records about 270,000 distinct CDR3 sequences, roughly 15% being singletons. Sequenced sample: blood. These receptors were collected from a woman between 45 and 60 years old with Graves' hyperthyroidism that later progressed to Graves' ophthalmopathy.

This clonotype has a count of ten or more. The J gene is TRBJ2-7, the V gene TRBV6-1; tentatively, D is TRBD2 (5 bases). Germline loops: CDR1 MNHNS, CDR2 SASEGT. CDR3 length: 14 amino acids. The V gene lost 5 bases and the J gene lost 4 bases, with 15 bases spanning the gap. The CDR3 coding sequence is TGTGCCAGCAGTTCGGTGAGGGCCGGGTACGAGCAGTACTTC. It specifies CASSSVRAGYEQYF.

This clonotype was seen at least ten times. The chain uses TRBV2 and TRBJ2-7; no clear D. Trimming cost V 2 bases and J 4 bases, with 15 bases left between them. Germline lookup yields CDR1 SNHLY and CDR2 FYNNEI. This CDR3 is built from 15 residues. The CDR3 DNA reads as TGTGCCAGCAGTGAATCACGACCCCCGAATTACGAGCAGTACTTC. This codes for CASSESRPPNYEQYF.

This clonotype came up many times. The rearrangement links TRBV7-9 to TRBJ2-3; 9 bases fit TRBD1. The CDR3 totals 16 residues. Germline V gene lookup returns CDR1 SEHNR and CDR2 FQNEAQ (reference sequence). V trimming: 5 bases; J trimming: 1 base; junction bases outside the gene matches: 7. The CDR3 spells CASSTGQGLGTDTQYF. CDR3 coding DNA: TGTGCCAGCAGCACAGGACAGGGGTTAGGCACAGATACGCAGTATTTT.

This clonotype showed up many times. V usage is TRBV6-1 and J usage is TRBJ2-7; D remains unclear. The CDR3 has 13 residues. Germline V gene lookup returns CDR1 MNHNS and CDR2 SASEGT. Deletions cut 5 bases from V and 6 bases from J, with 14 bases between. The CDR3 bases are TGTGCCAGCAGTCGCCTCGAGGCGAGCGAGCAGTACTTC. The encoded protein is CASSRLEASEQYF.

In this sample, this clonotype turned up many times. The gene calls are TRBV7-8 and TRBJ2-7, with D possibly TRBD1 on 5 matching bases. V was pared by 4 bases and J by 6 bases, with 10 bases between. Germline CDR1 reads SGHVS; CDR2 reads FQNEAQ. The CDR3 covers 12 residues. CDR3 bases: TGTGCCAGCAGCTCCCCTCAGGGCGAGCAGTACTTC. Residues: CASSSPQGEQYF.

The rearrangement joins TRBV10-2 to TRBJ2-3; a possible D gene is TRBD2 (6 bases). Germline V lookup: CDR1 WSHSY, CDR2 SAAADI. Trimming removed 7 bases from V and 6 bases from J, with 14 bases in between. The CDR3 covers 13 residues. The CDR3 DNA reads TGCGCCAGCACACCCCGGGAGTGGGATACGCAGTATTTT. Its protein product is CASTPREWDTQYF.

With regard to this clonotype: Given a much more abundant clone one base away, this may be a read error. This CDR3 is missing its conserved last phenylalanine or tryptophan, likely due to a read error. This chain uses TRBV7-9 with TRBJ1-5; the D gene is possibly TRBD1 (5 bases). The CDR3 length is 16 residues. Germline V lookup: CDR1 SEHNR, CDR2 FQNEAQ (reference sequence). V was clipped by 1 base and J by 6 bases, with 16 bases between them. The CDR3 DNA is TGTGCCAGCAGCTTAGTTGGGCAGGGATACAGTCAGCCCCAGCATCTT. Its translation: CASSLVGQGYSQPQHL.

As for this clonotype: A much larger clone lies a single base off, so this may be a read error. The chain carries TRBV30 and TRBJ1-2, with D hard to call. Germline V CDR1 and CDR2: GTSNPN, SVGIG (reference sequence). The CDR3 consists of 13 residues. The CDR3 sequence: CVCPQQSNYGYTF. Written as DNA, the CDR3 is TGTGTCTGCCCCCAGCAGTCAAACTATGGCTACACCTTC.

This clonotype occurred a few times. V is TRBV5-1 and J is TRBJ2-7; D may be TRBD2 (6 bases). Germline V gene data show CDR1 as SGHRS and CDR2 as YFSETQ. Trimming shortened V by 3 bases and J by 7 bases, and 14 bases separated the two germline ends. The CDR3 is made up of 13 amino acids. In nucleotides, the CDR3 is TGCGCCAGCAGCTCCGGACCCGGAGGGGAGCAGTACTTC. As protein: CASSSGPGGEQYF.

This clonotype was observed a few times. The CDR3 DNA reads TGTGCCAGCACCGTGGACAGGGCCGGGAATGAGCAGTTCTTC. Amino acid sequence: CASTVDRAGNEQFF. This sequence joins TRBV5-4 and TRBJ2-1; the match to TRBD1 covers 8 bases. J was trimmed by 7 bases and V by 6 bases; bases with no gene match: 9. Germline lookup yields CDR1 SGHNT and CDR2 YYREEE (reference sequence). CDR3 size: 14 residues.

V gene TRBV12-3 or TRBV12-4 combines with J gene TRBJ1-6, with 8 bases fitting TRBD1. V gave up 6 bases and J gave up 10 bases; unmatched junction bases: 8. The length of the CDR3 is 14 residues. Here the CDR3 reads CASSRQGARSPLHF. CDR3 in DNA: TGTGCCAGCAGCCGCCAGGGGGCTCGGTCACCCCTCCACTTT.

This clonotype was detected only a few times. This rearrangement joins TRBV6-1 to TRBJ2-5; maybe TRBD1 (5 bases). V lost 5 bases and J 0 bases, leaving 10 bases between the germline ends. The CDR3 totals 14 residues. CDR1 is MNHNS, CDR2 SASEGT, per germline. CDR3 sequence: CASSRGQNQETQYF. CDR3 nucleotides: TGTGCCAGCAGTCGTGGACAAAACCAAGAGACCCAGTACTTC.

This clonotype came up many times. The chain recombines TRBV3-1 with TRBJ2-2; the match to TRBD2 covers 7 bases. The germline V gene encodes CDR1 LGHDT and CDR2 YNNKEL (reference sequence). The CDR3 contains 14 residues. Unmatched junction bases numbered 7, after V lost 6 bases and J lost 6 bases. The CDR3 region has the DNA TGTGCCAGCAGTTACGGGAGGTCGCCCGGGGAGCTGTTTTTT. Translating gives CASSYGRSPGELFF.

This clonotype was recorded at least ten times. The gene calls are TRBV28 and TRBJ2-3, with D perhaps TRBD2 (6 bases). In germline, CDR1 is MDHEN, CDR2 SYDVKM. The CDR3 is 13 residues long. Trimming removed 6 bases from V and 1 base from J, with 8 bases in between. The DNA of the CDR3 is TGTGCCAGCAGGGGAGGAGGCACAGATACGCAGTATTTT. Amino acids: CASRGGGTDTQYF.

This rearrangement joins TRBV6-1 to TRBJ2-2; D possibly uses TRBD1 or TRBD2 (6 bases each). The CDR3 has 15 residues. The germline gives CDR1 MNHNS, CDR2 SASEGT. Deletions cut 4 bases from V and 1 base from J, with 10 bases between. The CDR3 bases are TGTGCCAGCAGTGCGCGGGACAAGAACACCGGGGAGCTGTTTTTT. Amino acid sequence: CASSARDKNTGELFF.

The table lists this clonotype with many counts. The chain recombines TRBV7-3 with TRBJ2-2; D might be TRBD2 (6 bases). Germline-derived CDR1 and CDR2 are SGHTA and FQGTGA. CDR3 length: 13 residues. V was pared by 5 bases and J by 7 bases, with 11 bases between. CDR3 nucleotide sequence: TGTGCCAGCAGCGGGGACGGGAGCGGGGAGCTGTTTTTT. This gives the protein CASSGDGSGELFF.

This sequence joins TRBV7-8 and TRBJ2-7; unclear D gene. The germline gives CDR1 SGHVS, CDR2 FQNEAQ. V was trimmed by 2 bases and J by 5 bases, leaving 4 bases between them. CDR3 length: 11 residues. DNA of the CDR3: TGTGCCAGCAGCTTAATTGACGAGCAGTACTTC. Residues: CASSLIDEQYF.

This clonotype was recorded at least ten times. The rearrangement joins TRBV6-1 to TRBJ1-3; 8 nucleotides line up with TRBD1. The CDR3 contains 14 residues. Germline loops: CDR1 MNHNS, CDR2 SASEGT. J lost 2 bases, V lost 4 bases, and 1 base had no gene match. This chain's CDR3 is CASSAGQAGNTIYF. CDR3 DNA sequence: TGTGCCAGCAGTGCGGGACAGGCTGGAAACACCATATATTTT.

This clonotype was seen ten or more times. The chain has TRBV20-1 and TRBJ2-7; D gene uncertain. Trimming pared 0 bases from V and 3 bases from J, leaving 9 bases between. The length of the CDR3 is 13 residues. The V gene's germline CDR1 is DFQATT and CDR2 SNEGSKA (reference sequence). The CDR3 loop is CSARDREGYEQYF. DNA for the CDR3: TGCAGTGCTAGAGATAGGGAAGGCTACGAGCAGTACTTC.

This clonotype occurred many times. The J gene is TRBJ2-7, the V gene TRBV7-9; 10 bases match TRBD1. Per the germline V gene, CDR1 is SEHNR and CDR2 is FQNEAQ (reference sequence). V dropped 5 bases and J dropped 3; count of bases not matched to a gene: 7. This CDR3 has 15 residues. CDR3 sequence reads: CASSRGGDRGYEQYF. In DNA form, the CDR3 reads TGTGCCAGCAGCCGAGGCGGGGACAGGGGCTACGAGCAGTACTTC.

This clonotype was observed many times. The gene calls are TRBV6-1 and TRBJ1-1; a possible D gene is TRBD1 (6 bases). CDR1 is MNHNS, CDR2 SASEGT, per germline. This CDR3 spans 14 amino acids. V lost 4 bases to trimming and J lost 3 bases, with 12 bases between them. This chain's CDR3 is CASSARGWDTEAFF. CDR3 sequence (DNA): TGTGCCAGCAGTGCTAGGGGGTGGGACACTGAAGCTTTCTTT.

This clonotype was seen at least ten times. V is TRBV9 and J is TRBJ1-1; D is perhaps TRBD1 (5 bases). V lost 3 bases and J 1 base, leaving 10 bases between the germline ends. This CDR3 has 14 residues. The germline V gene encodes CDR1 SGDLS and CDR2 YYNGEE. The CDR3 nucleotides read TGTGCCAGCAGCGCCGGGGCCTCGAACACTGAAGCTTTCTTT. This sequence encodes CASSAGASNTEAFF.

This clonotype occurred many times. The chain carries TRBV13 and TRBJ2-7, with 11 bases identical to TRBD1. The V segment lost 5 bases and the J segment 3 bases; nucleotides outside the gene matches: 3. This CDR3 contains 14 residues. Germline lookup yields CDR1 PRHDT and CDR2 FYEKMQ (reference sequence). As DNA, the CDR3 is TGTGCCAGCAGCCAGGGGACAGGGGGCTACGAGCAGTACTTC. Protein: CASSQGTGGYEQYF.

This clonotype was detected ten times or more. The chain recombines TRBV20-1 with TRBJ2-7, with D perhaps TRBD2 (7 bases). The CDR3 is 15 amino acids. The ends were cut back, 6 bases at V and 5 bases at J, with 23 bases in the middle. Germline loops: CDR1 DFQATT, CDR2 SNEGSKA (reference sequence). The DNA of the CDR3 is TGCAGTGCCCGGCCTGAGCGGAAGGGGGGGCACGAGCAGTACTTC. Amino acid sequence: CSARPERKGGHEQYF.

This clonotype has ten or more counts. The rearrangement joins TRBV7-3 to TRBJ2-1; 9 bases match TRBD2. The CDR3 is 17 residues long. The V and J ends lost 0 bases and 2 bases, in that order; junction bases with no gene match: 5. Germline V gives CDR1 SGHTA, CDR2 FQGTGA. This CDR3 reads CASSLTGASGAYNEQFF. Here the CDR3 DNA reads TGTGCCAGCAGCTTAACAGGCGCTAGCGGGGCCTACAATGAGCAGTTCTTC.

In this sample, this clonotype turned up many times. The chain combines TRBV6-2 or TRBV6-3 with TRBJ2-1; 11 bases map to TRBD2. The trim removed 5 bases at V and 4 bases at J, leaving 7 bases unmatched. This CDR3 region has 16 residues. CDR1 is MNHEY and CDR2 is SVGEGT in the germline V gene. As DNA, the CDR3 is TGTGCCAGCAGTCCTCCGACTAGCGGGACATACAATGAGCAGTTCTTC. Translating it yields CASSPPTSGTYNEQFF.